The clone carrying this TCR beta chain was seen ten or more times. Its cognate antigen is unknown. The data were obtained in a study of post-analysis software for immune sequencing data. Study in general: Secondary progressive, relapsing-remitting and progressive-relapsing multiple sclerosis were among the included disease courses. General study results and limits: Strong co-clustering by F measure was evident for samples that had been prepared in the same batch. The five TRBV segments detected at higher frequency in patients than in controls included TRBV5-6, TRBV5-1 and TRBV20-1. Controls significantly exceeded multiple sclerosis patients in normalized Chao1 diversity.

CDR1 and CDR2 (germline): SGDLS, YYNGEE. CDR3 length equals 14 residues. V was pared by 3 bases and J by 6 bases, with 7 bases of the junction left unmatched. Libraries were made from TCR beta cDNA, and they carried unique molecular identifiers. TCRdb re-called the PCR reads with MiXCR, one entry per CDR3 protein. The sample has fewer than 850,000 distinct CDR3 sequences, around 27% seen once. Sequenced sample: blood. The sequence derives from a girl aged 5 to 17 with multiple sclerosis. The chain carries TRBV9 and TRBJ2-7; 9 positions agree with TRBD2. CDR3 protein: CASSGQTSGGEQYF. As DNA, the CDR3 is TGTGCCAGCAGCGGACAGACTAGCGGCGGCGAGCAGTACTTC.